The clone carrying this T cell receptor (beta chain) was observed at least ten times. The antigen remains undetermined. Uncontrolled infection, other autoimmune disease, pregnancy or lactation led to exclusion. It was RNA transcripts that yielded the amplified TCR beta CDR3 regions. The TCR CDR3 was amplified in a first-round RT-PCR using the HTBI primer set. TCRdb passed the multiplex PCR reads through MiXCR, listing each CDR3 protein once. The sample contains roughly 500,000 distinct CDR3 sequences, around 46% of which appear only once. These data are taken from a study of T cells in Graves' hyperthyroidism and ophthalmopathy. Whole-study results and caveats: From stable hyperthyroidism, ophthalmopathy was set apart by a 13 V-J model. Most clonotypes expanded in thyroid above 0.001 were likewise present in blood.

V lost 2 bases, J lost 1 base, and 11 bases lay in between. CDR1 is SEHNR, CDR2 FQNEAQ, per germline (reference sequence). The CDR3 sequence is 15 residues long. J is TRBJ1-1 and V is TRBV7-9; possible D gene TRBD1, 6 bases. Sequencing used peripheral blood or thyroid tissue (not recorded which). This receptor was obtained from an adult woman with Graves' disease, either hyperthyroidism or ophthalmopathy (not recorded which). CDR3 nucleotides: TGTGCCAGCAGCTTAAAATGGGGGCGGAACACTGAAGCTTTCTTT. Translating it yields CASSLKWGRNTEAFF.